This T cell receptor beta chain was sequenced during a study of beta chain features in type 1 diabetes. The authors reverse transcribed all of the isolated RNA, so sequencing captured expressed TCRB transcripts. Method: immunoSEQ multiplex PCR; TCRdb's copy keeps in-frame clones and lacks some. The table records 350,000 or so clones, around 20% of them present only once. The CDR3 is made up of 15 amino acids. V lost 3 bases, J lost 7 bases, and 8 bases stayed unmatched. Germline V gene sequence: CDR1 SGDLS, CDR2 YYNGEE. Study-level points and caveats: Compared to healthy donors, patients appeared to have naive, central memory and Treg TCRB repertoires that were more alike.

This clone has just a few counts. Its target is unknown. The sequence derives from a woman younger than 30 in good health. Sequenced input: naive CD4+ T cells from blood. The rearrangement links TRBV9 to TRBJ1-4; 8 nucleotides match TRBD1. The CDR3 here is CASSGGTGSSEKLFF. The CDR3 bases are TGTGCCAGCAGCGGAGGGACAGGCAGTAGTGAAAAACTGTTTTTT.